Each of the 21 T cell receptor beta chains below was sequenced from the same sample in a study of T cells in tuberculosis. Sequenced by immunoSEQ multiplex PCR; TCRdb stores in-frame clones only, minus some. The table includes about 41,000 clones, 95% detected once. Material for sequencing was PBMCs. The receptors stem from a donor aged 10-29 years with latent tuberculosis or without tuberculosis infection.

The J gene is TRBJ1-2, the V gene TRBV9, with D possibly TRBD1 on 6 matching bases. The CDR3 sequence is 14 residues long. The germline V gene encodes CDR1 SGDLS and CDR2 YYNGEE. The V end lost 2 bases, the J end lost 3 bases, and 11 bases lay between the germline ends. The CDR3 is CASSVGARDYGYTF. DNA of the CDR3: TGTGCCAGCAGCGTGGGGGCTCGCGACTATGGCTACACCTTC.

This clone was seen just once. This chain links TRBV27 with TRBJ1-3; a weak D match, TRBD1 (5 bases). V was trimmed by 4 bases and J by 1 base, leaving 17 bases between them. In germline, CDR1 is MNHEY, CDR2 SMNVEV (reference sequence). The CDR3 length is 17 residues. The CDR3 DNA follows: TGTGCCAGCAGTTCGAGTACCCCAGGGTTATCTGGAAACACCATATATTTT. Its translation: CASSSSTPGLSGNTIYF.

For the CDR3, the DNA is TGTGCCAGCAGCCGAGTCTATGTGAACACTGAAGCTTTCTTT. Translation gives CASSRVYVNTEAFF. The rearrangement uses TRBV5-5 and TRBJ1-1; D unclear. V dropped 4 bases and J dropped 0 bases, with 10 bases sitting between them. The V gene's germline CDR1 is SGHKS and CDR2 YYEKEE (reference sequence). The CDR3 loop spans 14 amino acids.

The chain is built from TRBV5-4 and TRBJ1-1; 10 nucleotides align to TRBD1. CDR3 size: 16 residues. V lost 0 bases to trimming and J lost 6 bases; unmatched junction nucleotides: 8. CDR1 SGHNT and CDR2 YYREEE come from the germline V gene (reference sequence). CDR3 protein: CASSLDSDRGYAEAFF. In nucleotides, the CDR3 is TGTGCCAGCAGCTTGGATTCGGACAGGGGGTACGCTGAAGCTTTCTTT.

The chain links TRBV27 to TRBJ2-1, with 10 bases identical to TRBD2. The CDR3 spans 15 residues. Germline values: CDR1 MNHEY, CDR2 SMNVEV (reference sequence). The V gene end was trimmed by 5 bases and the J gene end by 3 bases; junction bases not matched to a gene: 4. The CDR3, as DNA: TGTGCCAGCAGTAAGCTAGCGGGGGTCTACAATGAGCAGTTCTTC. Amino acids: CASSKLAGVYNEQFF.

The chain has TRBV11-2 and TRBJ1-5; no firm D call. V gave up 1 base and J gave up 1 base, with 17 bases separating them. Germline V lookup: CDR1 SGHAT, CDR2 FQNNGV. The CDR3 is 18 amino acids. In DNA, the CDR3 is TGTGCCAGCAGCTTAGTCGCCGGGTTAGGAGGGAGCAATCAGCCCCAGCATTTT. It yields the protein CASSLVAGLGGSNQPQHF.

The chain uses TRBV11-2 and TRBJ2-3, with D perhaps matching TRBD2 (7 bases). There are 14 residues in the CDR3. Germline lookup yields CDR1 SGHAT and CDR2 FQNNGV. V dropped 7 bases and J dropped 6 bases, with 17 bases sitting between them. This chain's CDR3 is CASTSPGGPDTQYF. The DNA for the CDR3 is TGTGCCAGCACCTCCCCCGGGGGGCCTGATACGCAGTATTTT.

The gene calls are TRBV10-1 and TRBJ2-7; D is perhaps TRBD1 (7 bases). Trimming left V 8 bases short and J 4 bases short, with 15 bases between. Germline V lookup: CDR1 WNHNN, CDR2 SYGVQD (reference sequence). The CDR3 loop spans 13 amino acids. CDR3 protein: CASGGTDKYEQYF. CDR3 nucleotides: TGCGCCAGCGGAGGGACAGACAAATACGAGCAGTACTTC.

CDR3 nucleotides: TGTGCCAGTAAAGTCACCGGGACAGCCTATGGCTACACCTTC. It is translated as CASKVTGTAYGYTF. The genes are TRBV28 and TRBJ1-2; TRBD1 matches at 7 bases. The CDR3 totals 14 residues. The V gene's germline CDR1 is MDHEN and CDR2 SYDVKM. With V trimmed by 9 bases and J by 4 bases, 11 bases remained unmatched.

This clone occurred once. The chain uses TRBV30 and TRBJ1-1, with TRBD1 as a possible D gene (5 bases). The V gene's germline CDR1 is GTSNPN and CDR2 SVGIG (reference sequence). V was cut by 0 bases and J by 3 bases, with 11 bases left in between. CDR3 size: 14 residues. The CDR3 DNA sequence: TGTGCCTGGAGTGTACGTGGGGCCCACACTGAAGCTTTCTTT. Protein sequence: CAWSVRGAHTEAFF.

The chain recombines TRBV10-3 with TRBJ1-2; the D is unclear. This CDR3 has 13 residues. V was pared by 8 bases and J by 0 bases, with 10 bases between. Germline V CDR1 and CDR2: ENHRY, SYGVKD. This CDR3 is CAIRAGANYGYTF. CDR3 bases: TGTGCCATCCGCGCCGGGGCTAACTATGGCTACACCTTC.

The rearrangement joins TRBV5-4 to TRBJ1-2, with no clear D. The ends were cut back, 4 bases at V and 2 bases at J, with 12 bases in the middle. The CDR3 extends over 14 amino acids. CDR1 and CDR2 from the germline V gene are SGHNT and YYREEE (reference sequence). This chain's CDR3 is CASSPTDRNYGYTF. The CDR3 nucleotides are TGTGCCAGCAGCCCCACAGACCGAAACTATGGCTACACCTTC.

V is TRBV2 and J is TRBJ2-4, with a possible D match to TRBD2 (6 bases). Germline V lookup: CDR1 SNHLY, CDR2 FYNNEI. This CDR3 spans 15 amino acids. Trimming left V 4 bases short and J 2 bases short, with 12 bases between. As DNA, the CDR3 is TGTGCCAGCAGTGCCCGCGGGATTTCCAAAAACATTCAGTACTTC. As protein: CASSARGISKNIQYF.

The chain has TRBV7-2 and TRBJ1-1; D remains ambiguous. The germline gives CDR1 SGHTA, CDR2 FQGNSA. This CDR3 is built from 15 residues. Trimming took off 5 bases at V and 6 bases at J, with 19 bases between the two ends. The CDR3, as DNA: TGTGCCAGCAGCCCCAGGAGGCCCCTCAGCCCTGAAGCTTTCTTT. This encodes CASSPRRPLSPEAFF. The complete variable domain, with remaining parts taken from reference TRBV7-2 and TRBJ1-1, reads GAGVSQSPSNKVTEKGKDVELRCDPISGHTALYWYRQSLGQGLEFLIYFQGNSAPDKSGLPSDRFSAERTGGSVSTLTIQRTQQEDSAVYLCASSPRRPLSPEAFFGQGTRLTVV.

The chain joins TRBV27 to TRBJ2-5, with a weak D call TRBD1 (6 bases). From germline, CDR1 is MNHEY and CDR2 SMNVEV (reference sequence). Trimming shortened V by 5 bases and J by 5 bases, and 12 bases separated the two germline ends. The CDR3 extends over 13 amino acids. The CDR3: CASSRTGFETQYF. The CDR3 DNA reads as TGTGCCAGCAGTAGAACAGGGTTCGAGACCCAGTACTTC.

The rearrangement joins TRBV7-7 to TRBJ2-5; 11 bases fit TRBD2. Germline CDR1 SSHAT, CDR2 FNYEAQ (reference sequence). The CDR3 spans 15 residues. Trimming took 5 bases from V and 4 from J; bases not matched to a gene: 6. The chain's CDR3 is CASSTGTSGRETQYF. The CDR3 DNA follows: TGTGCCAGCAGCACCGGGACTAGCGGACGAGAGACCCAGTACTTC. Looking up the rest from reference TRBV7-7 and TRBJ2-5 gives the full variable domain: GAGVSQSPRYKVTKRGQDVTLRCDPISSHATLYWYQQALGQGPEFLTYFNYEAQPDKSGLPSDRFSAERPEGSISTLTIQRTEQRDSAMYRCASSTGTSGRETQYFGPGTRLLVL.

This chain connects TRBV6-1 to TRBJ2-7, with 10 nucleotides matching TRBD1. CDR1 is MNHNS and CDR2 is SASEGT in the germline V gene. The CDR3 length is 14 residues. Losses at the gene ends were 5 bases for V and 2 bases for J; bases not matched to a gene: 3. CDR3 DNA sequence: TGTGCCAGCAGTCGGGACAGGGGCACCTACGAGCAGTACTTC. This codes for CASSRDRGTYEQYF.

This chain links TRBV28 with TRBJ1-2; maybe TRBD1 (5 bases). Germline CDR1 and CDR2: MDHEN and SYDVKM. The V gene lost 1 base and the J gene lost 7 bases, with 10 bases spanning the gap. The CDR3 runs to 13 residues. CDR3 loop: CASSLYQGRGYTF. CDR3 nucleotides: TGTGCCAGCAGTTTATACCAGGGCCGTGGCTACACCTTC.

The chain combines TRBV30 with TRBJ1-5; D is possibly TRBD1 (6 bases). The germline CDR1 and CDR2 sequences are GTSNPN and SVGIG (reference sequence). Trimming took off 5 bases at V and 9 bases at J, with 14 bases between the two ends. The CDR3 totals 12 residues. The CDR3 DNA reads TGTGCCTGGGCGGCGGGGGCTGGGCCCCAGCATTTT. Translated: CAWAAGAGPQHF.

The chain carries TRBV19 and TRBJ1-5; TRBD1 matches at 11 bases. Germline trimming cut 7 bases from V and 6 bases from J; bases unmatched to any gene: 8. This CDR3 region has 15 residues. Germline CDR1 LNHDA, CDR2 SQIVND (reference sequence). CDR3 in amino acids: CASTKGTGGGQPQHF. CDR3 DNA: TGTGCCAGTACCAAAGGGACAGGGGGAGGTCAGCCCCAGCATTTT.

The rearrangement links TRBV4-1 to TRBJ1-6; tentatively, D is TRBD1 (6 bases). CDR1 and CDR2 from the germline V gene are MGHRA and YSYEKL. Trimming pared 3 bases from V and 0 bases from J, leaving 12 bases between. CDR3 length equals 17 residues. CDR3 DNA sequence: TGCGCCAGCAGCCAGGAACAGGGCAGCTCCTATAATTCACCCCTCCACTTT. It translates to CASSQEQGSSYNSPLHF.